Presented here are 23 T cell receptor beta chains from one specimen sequenced in a study of blood T cell repertoires in COVID-19. Sequenced by immunoSEQ multiplex PCR; TCRdb stores in-frame clones only, minus some. Of about 250,000 clones in the sample, 83% are singletons; the top ten hold approximately 5.7%. The sample taken for sequencing was peripheral blood. The receptors come from a human donor in a cohort sampled during active COVID-19.

The chain carries TRBV25-1 and TRBJ1-2, with 9 positions matching TRBD1. The V segment lost 4 bases and the J segment 8 bases; nucleotides outside the gene matches: 11. The V gene's germline CDR1 is MGHDK and CDR2 SYGVNS. This CDR3 is built from 15 residues. The CDR3 spells CASSGRDREGIGYTF. CDR3 coding DNA: TGTGCCAGCAGTGGCCGGGACAGGGAAGGAATCGGCTACACCTTC.

The V call is TRBV14, the J call TRBJ2-3; D gene ambiguous. V was shortened by 1 base and J by 8 bases, with 7 bases between the two germline ends. The CDR3 loop spans 12 amino acids. Germline V gene data show CDR1 as SGHDN and CDR2 as FVKESK. DNA for the CDR3: TGTGCCAGCAGCCAAGTTGTAGCTACGCAGTATTTT. Its translation: CASSQVVATQYF. Based on the CDR3 plus reference TRBV14 and TRBJ2-3, the full variable domain is EAGVTQFPSHSVIEKGQTVTLRCDPISGHDNLYWYRRVMGKEIKFLLHFVKESKQDESGMPNNRFLAERTGGTYSTLKVQPAELEDSGVYFCASSQVVATQYFGPGTRLTVL.

The chain is built from TRBV18 and TRBJ2-2; 14 bases are a match to TRBD2. V shed 6 bases and J 1 base; nucleotides not matched to a gene: 7. The CDR3 covers 18 residues. Germline V gene lookup returns CDR1 KGHSH and CDR2 LQKENI. The CDR3 DNA follows: TGTGCCAGCTCTCCCGGGACTAGCGGGAGCCTGAACACCGGGGAGCTGTTTTTT. This gives the protein CASSPGTSGSLNTGELFF.

The chain couples TRBV5-1 to TRBJ2-1; TRBD2 might be the D (6 bases). V was pared by 4 bases and J by 2 bases, with 13 bases between. Per germline, CDR1 SGHRS and CDR2 YFSETQ. The CDR3 contains 15 residues. CDR3 residues: CASSPLTGAYNEQFF. The CDR3 DNA sequence: TGCGCCAGCAGCCCCTTGACGGGGGCCTACAATGAGCAGTTCTTC.

The chain has TRBV5-1 and TRBJ2-3, with 9 bases lining up with TRBD2. The J segment lost 3 bases and the V segment lost 4 bases, leaving 9 bases of the junction unmatched. This CDR3 region has 16 residues. CDR1 and CDR2 from the germline V gene are SGHRS and YFSETQ. The CDR3 sequence is CASSLGLASETDTQYF. The CDR3 nucleotides read TGCGCCAGCAGCCTAGGACTAGCGTCCGAGACAGATACGCAGTATTTT. The variable domain in full, completed from reference TRBV5-1 and TRBJ2-3, reads KAGVTQTPRYLIKTRGQQVTLSCSPISGHRSVSWYQQTPGQGLQFLFEYFSETQRNKGNFPGRFSGRQFSNSRSEMNVSTLELGDSALYLCASSLGLASETDTQYFGPGTRLTVL.

This clone was recorded only once. Here the CDR3 DNA reads TGTGCCAGCAGCTCCGCGCCAGGGGCGGAGGAAAAACTGTTTTTT. The encoded protein is CASSSAPGAEEKLFF. This chain uses TRBV7-2 with TRBJ1-4; weak D call: TRBD1 (6 bases). The CDR3 spans 15 residues. V was pared by 4 bases and J by 8 bases, with 17 bases between. In germline, CDR1 is SGHTA, CDR2 FQGNSA. Full variable domain (outside the CDR3, taken from reference TRBV7-2 and TRBJ1-4): GAGVSQSPSNKVTEKGKDVELRCDPISGHTALYWYRQSLGQGLEFLIYFQGNSAPDKSGLPSDRFSAERTGGSVSTLTIQRTQQEDSAVYLCASSSAPGAEEKLFFGSGTQLSVL.

The V call is TRBV11-2, the J call TRBJ2-5, with 8 bases fitting TRBD2. The CDR3 extends over 17 amino acids. The J segment lost 4 bases and the V segment lost 4 bases, leaving 14 bases of the junction unmatched. CDR1 and CDR2 from the germline V gene are SGHAT and FQNNGV. The CDR3 sequence is CASSSRGRTSRGETQYF. As DNA, the CDR3 is TGTGCCAGCAGCTCTAGGGGCCGGACTAGCAGAGGAGAGACCCAGTACTTC.

The genes are TRBV6-5 and TRBJ2-7; 7 bases agree with TRBD1. V lost 7 bases and J lost 2; bases outside the gene matches: 8. Per the germline V gene, CDR1 is MNHEY and CDR2 is SVGAGI. The CDR3 totals 14 residues. The CDR3 sequence: CASKTGQATYEQYF. Here the CDR3 DNA reads TGTGCCAGCAAAACTGGACAGGCCACCTACGAGCAGTACTTC.

V gene TRBV24-1 combines with J gene TRBJ1-4, with D possibly matching TRBD1 (5 bases). V lost 9 bases to trimming and J lost 6 bases, with 13 bases between them. CDR1 and CDR2 (germline): KGHDR, SFDVKD. The CDR3 spans 13 residues. This CDR3 reads CATSPGSDEKLFF. The CDR3 bases are TGTGCCACCTCCCCAGGGTCTGATGAAAAACTGTTTTTT.

The chain has TRBV24-1 and TRBJ1-5; the match to TRBD1 covers 10 bases. Germline assignment: CDR1 KGHDR and CDR2 SFDVKD. The junction had 3 bases not matched to a gene; V was cut back by 3 bases and J by 2 bases. This CDR3 spans 16 amino acids. CDR3 nucleotide sequence: TGTGCCACCAGTGATGCCGGGACAGGGGGCAATCAGCCCCAGCATTTT. It is translated as CATSDAGTGGNQPQHF.

The chain has TRBV28 and TRBJ2-3; tentative D call: TRBD1 (6 bases). The germline V gene has CDR1 MDHEN and CDR2 SYDVKM. The CDR3 consists of 13 residues. V lost 8 bases to trimming and J lost 1 base, with 10 bases between them. The CDR3: CASGGSGTDTQYF. The CDR3 DNA reads as TGTGCCAGCGGGGGCAGCGGCACAGATACGCAGTATTTT.

The rearrangement joins TRBV11-3 to TRBJ2-1, with 8 bases that match TRBD2. Germline-derived CDR1 and CDR2 are SGHNT and YENEEA. J lost 5 bases, V lost 5 bases, and 17 bases had no gene match. This CDR3 has 18 amino acids. The CDR3 loop reads CASSPGVGPGRADNEQFF. The DNA for the CDR3 is TGTGCCAGCAGCCCCGGGGTAGGGCCCGGGAGGGCTGACAATGAGCAGTTCTTC. The variable domain in full, completed from reference TRBV11-3 and TRBJ2-1, reads EAGVVQSPRYKIIEKKQPVAFWCNPISGHNTLYWYLQNLGQGPELLIRYENEEAVDDSQLPKDRFSAERLKGVDSTLKIQPAELGDSAVYLCASSPGVGPGRADNEQFFGPGTRLTVL.

J is TRBJ2-3 and V is TRBV6-5; 7 bases match TRBD2. Germline assignment: CDR1 MNHEY and CDR2 SVGAGI. The CDR3 is 15 amino acids. V was pared by 8 bases and J by 5 bases, with 13 bases of the junction left unmatched. The CDR3 DNA sequence: TGTGCCAGCTCCTCGGGGGGATCTTGGGGAGATACGCAGTATTTT. Translating it yields CASSSGGSWGDTQYF.

The rearrangement uses TRBV10-3 and TRBJ2-3; 10 positions agree with TRBD2. V shed 0 bases and J 2 bases; nucleotides not matched to a gene: 5. This CDR3 comprises 17 residues. Germline V lookup: CDR1 ENHRY, CDR2 SYGVKD. The CDR3 loop is CAISESASGSFTDTQYF. The CDR3 bases are TGTGCCATCAGTGAGTCGGCTAGCGGGAGTTTCACAGATACGCAGTATTTT.

CDR3 nucleotide sequence: TGTGCCAGCACGGGACAGGGATTCGGGGAGCTGTTTTTT. Its protein is CASTGQGFGELFF. The chain combines TRBV2 with TRBJ2-2, with 9 bases fitting TRBD1. The CDR3 has 13 amino acids. CDR1 is SNHLY and CDR2 is FYNNEI in the germline V gene. V was pared by 7 bases and J by 7 bases, with 4 bases of the junction left unmatched.

This clone occurred a few times. J is TRBJ1-5 and V is TRBV6-5; 9 positions agree with TRBD1. J was trimmed by 6 bases and V by 6 bases; bases with no gene match: 6. Germline assignment: CDR1 MNHEY and CDR2 SVGAGI. The CDR3 spans 14 residues. This CDR3 is CASRRGTGSQPQHF. In DNA form, the CDR3 reads TGTGCCAGCAGGCGCGGGACAGGGAGTCAGCCCCAGCATTTT.

This clone was seen once. V usage is TRBV19 and J usage is TRBJ1-2, with 7 positions matching TRBD1. Germline CDR1 is LNHDA and CDR2 is SQIVND (reference sequence). The CDR3 has 12 amino acids. V dropped 3 bases and J dropped 7; count of bases not matched to a gene: 2. This chain's CDR3 is CASSIDRVGYTF. CDR3 sequence (DNA): TGTGCCAGTAGTATCGACAGGGTTGGCTACACCTTC.

This clone turned up a few times. This rearrangement joins TRBV28 to TRBJ2-7; D is unresolved. The CDR3 runs 13 residues. CDR1 is MDHEN and CDR2 is SYDVKM in the germline V gene. With 6 bases removed from V and 2 bases from J, the gap between germline ends came to 11 bases. Here the CDR3 DNA reads TGTGCCAGCAGGTCGACTGGTGCCTACGAGCAGTACTTC. Translation: CASRSTGAYEQYF.

The chain links TRBV24-1 to TRBJ1-6, with 7 bases matching TRBD1. Unmatched junction bases numbered 10, after V lost 5 bases and J lost 7 bases. This CDR3 spans 16 amino acids. CDR1 and CDR2 from the germline V gene are KGHDR and SFDVKD. The CDR3 DNA reads as TGTGCCACCAGTGTAGCGACAGGGAGGTCGAATTCACCCCTCCACTTT. Translation gives CATSVATGRSNSPLHF.

The chain uses TRBV10-1 and TRBJ2-5; 12 positions match TRBD2. V gave up 3 bases and J gave up 5 bases; unmatched junction bases: 13. The germline V gene has CDR1 WNHNN and CDR2 SYGVQD (reference sequence). The CDR3 covers 18 residues. The CDR3 DNA reads TGCGCCAGCAGTGATGCGTCTAGCGGGAGGGCCCTCGAGGAGACCCAGTACTTC. This codes for CASSDASSGRALEETQYF.

This rearrangement joins TRBV2 to TRBJ1-5; TRBD1 is a possible D gene (5 bases). Trimming took 7 bases from V and 1 from J, leaving 14 bases between them. This CDR3 comprises 15 residues. CDR1 is SNHLY, CDR2 FYNNEI, per germline. The CDR3 DNA reads TGTGCCAGCAACAAGGAGGGGTCAAGCAATCAGCCCCAGCATTTT. Translation gives CASNKEGSSNQPQHF.

This clone has more than one count but fewer than ten. CDR3 residues: CASSSRDRSYNEQFF. CDR3 nucleotide sequence: TGTGCCAGCAGCTCCCGGGACAGATCCTACAATGAGCAGTTCTTC. This chain connects TRBV5-8 to TRBJ2-1, with 7 bases matching TRBD1. J gave up 1 base and V 3 bases, and 4 bases lay outside the gene matches. The CDR3 sequence is 15 residues long. From germline, CDR1 is SGHTS and CDR2 YDEGEE.

V and J are TRBV25-1 and TRBJ2-1; TRBD2 matches 13 bases. Germline CDR1 is MGHDK and CDR2 is SYGVNS. The V and J ends lost 7 bases and 9 bases, in that order; junction bases with no gene match: 12. This CDR3 spans 16 amino acids. Here the CDR3 DNA reads TGTGCCAGCAACCGGGGTACTAGCGGGAGGGTCGGTGAGCAGTTCTTC. This sequence encodes CASNRGTSGRVGEQFF.